This is a list of T cell receptor beta chains from one sample in a study of siplizumab effects on memory and regulatory T cells. Sequencing was performed with immunoSEQ multiplex PCR; in TCRdb, only in-frame clones are kept and a portion is missing. The repertoire holds 9,500 or so clones, with over 40% as singletons. Their antigens are not known. What was sequenced was CFSE-low (dividing) CD8+ T cells sorted from an allogeneic mixed lymphocyte reaction. The receptors stem from a human donor in good health; the cells came from an allogeneic mixed lymphocyte reaction. CDR3s include the opening cysteine and the closing phenylalanine or tryptophan. The order of the fields is clone size, V gene, J gene, D gene, CDR3 protein, CDR3 DNA. A D gene is named only where the DNA matches it firmly. Size values are once, few and many counts, or a class for expanded clones, and some rows have none.

size: .; V: TRBV9; J: TRBJ2-7; D: .; CDR3: CASSVGSEQYF; DNA: TGTGCCAGCAGCGTAGGGAGCGAGCAGTACTTC
size: .; V: TRBV25-1; J: TRBJ1-1; D: .; CDR3: CASSESLGETEAFF; DNA: TGTGCCAGCAGCGAAAGCTTGGGGGAAACTGAAGCTTTCTTT
size: once; V: TRBV9; J: TRBJ1-4; D: .; CDR3: CASSGTVAEKLFF; DNA: TGTGCCAGCAGCGGTACAGTTGCGGAAAAACTGTTTTTT
size: few; V: TRBV14; J: TRBJ2-7; D: .; CDR3: CASSEGGGGPYEQYF; DNA: TGTGCCAGCAGCGAAGGCGGCGGTGGGCCCTACGAGCAGTACTTC
size: .; V: TRBV6-5; J: TRBJ1-5; D: .; CDR3: CASSSEAGQPQHF; DNA: TGTGCCAGCAGCTCCGAAGCGGGTCAGCCCCAGCATTTT
size: medium-sized; V: TRBV4-3; J: TRBJ2-7; D: .; CDR3: CASSQYTDTFYEQYF; DNA: TGCGCCAGCAGCCAATATACGGATACGTTCTACGAGCAGTACTTC
size: .; V: TRBV2; J: TRBJ1-5; D: .; CDR3: CASIPMSYQPQHF; DNA: TGTGCCAGCATCCCAATGAGTTATCAGCCCCAGCATTTT
size: medium-sized; V: TRBV11-3; J: TRBJ2-5; D: TRBD2; CDR3: CASSLERGKQETQYF; DNA: TGTGCCAGCAGCTTAGAGCGGGGGAAGCAAGAGACCCAGTACTTC
size: .; V: TRBV7-2; J: TRBJ1-5; D: .; CDR3: CASSFTSNQPQHF; DNA: TGTGCCAGCAGTTTTACCAGCAATCAGCCCCAGCATTTT
size: medium-sized; V: TRBV9; J: TRBJ2-3; D: .; CDR3: CASSDRTGETDTQYF; DNA: TGTGCCAGCAGCGACCGAACCGGTGAAACAGATACGCAGTATTTT
size: few; V: TRBV7-9; J: TRBJ1-5; D: .; CDR3: CASSLDAGSQPQHF; DNA: TGTGCCAGCAGCTTAGACGCCGGGAGTCAGCCCCAGCATTTT
size: .; V: TRBV30; J: TRBJ1-1; D: .; CDR3: CAWRSLHGGTEAFF; DNA: TGTGCCTGGAGGTCACTCCATGGGGGTACTGAAGCTTTCTTT
size: .; V: TRBV5-6; J: TRBJ2-7; D: .; CDR3: CASSPAVGEQYF; DNA: TGTGCCAGCAGCCCGGCCGTGGGCGAGCAGTACTTC
size: medium-sized; V: TRBV5-6; J: TRBJ1-1; D: .; CDR3: CASSLALAEAFF; DNA: TGTGCCAGCAGCTTGGCCTTAGCTGAAGCTTTCTTT
size: .; V: TRBV29-1; J: TRBJ1-1; D: .; CDR3: CSVEDRLVDTEAFF; DNA: TGCAGCGTTGAAGATCGGCTCGTGGACACTGAAGCTTTCTTT
size: .; V: TRBV20-1; J: TRBJ2-3; D: .; CDR3: CSARTDTQYF; DNA: TGCAGTGCCCGCACAGATACGCAGTATTTT
size: few; V: TRBV7-6; J: TRBJ1-3; D: .; CDR3: CASSPGMGSSGNTIYF; DNA: TGTGCCAGCAGCCCCGGGATGGGATCCTCTGGAAACACCATATATTTT
size: once; V: TRBV7-9; J: TRBJ2-7; D: .; CDR3: CASSWGGDYEQYF; DNA: TGTGCCAGCAGCTGGGGCGGGGACTACGAGCAGTACTTC
size: few; V: TRBV7-2; J: TRBJ1-5; D: TRBD1; CDR3: CASSSGTGVGQPQHF; DNA: TGTGCCAGCAGCTCCGGGACAGGGGTAGGTCAGCCCCAGCATTTT
size: medium-sized; V: TRBV9; J: TRBJ2-2; D: .; CDR3: CASGQGGTGELFF; DNA: TGTGCCAGTGGGCAGGGAGGCACCGGGGAGCTGTTTTTT
size: few; V: TRBV6-5; J: TRBJ2-6; D: .; CDR3: CASSYSGANVLTF; DNA: TGTGCCAGCAGTTACTCCGGGGCCAACGTCCTGACTTTC
size: .; V: TRBV15; J: TRBJ1-2; D: .; CDR3: CATSRAPLDGYTF; DNA: TGTGCCACCAGCAGAGCTCCGCTTGATGGCTACACCTTC
size: .; V: TRBV4-3; J: TRBJ2-1; D: TRBD2; CDR3: CASSPLGLAHHNEQFF; DNA: TGCGCCAGCAGCCCCCTAGGACTAGCACACCACAATGAGCAGTTCTTC
size: few; V: TRBV6-5; J: TRBJ2-7; D: .; CDR3: CASSYGGETYEQYF; DNA: TGTGCCAGCAGTTACGGGGGCGAAACCTACGAGCAGTACTTC
size: .; V: TRBV29-1; J: TRBJ1-1; D: .; CDR3: CSVEANQLEAFF; DNA: TGCAGCGTTGAAGCAAACCAACTTGAAGCTTTCTTT
size: few; V: TRBV19; J: TRBJ2-7; D: TRBD2; CDR3: CASSASGGQYEQYF; DNA: TGTGCCAGTAGTGCTAGCGGGGGCCAATACGAGCAGTACTTC
size: .; V: TRBV28; J: TRBJ2-7; D: .; CDR3: CASSFNSYEQYF; DNA: TGTGCCAGCAGTTTTAACTCCTACGAGCAGTACTTC
size: .; V: TRBV6-5; J: TRBJ1-1; D: .; CDR3: CASSYSGTMNTEAFF; DNA: TGTGCCAGCAGTTACTCAGGCACCATGAACACTGAAGCTTTCTTT
size: .; V: TRBV7-9; J: TRBJ1-2; D: .; CDR3: CASSQEPLRSDGYTF; DNA: TGTGCCAGCAGCCAAGAGCCGCTGCGAAGCGACGGCTACACCTTC
size: few; V: TRBV30; J: TRBJ2-2; D: .; CDR3: CAWSWDTGELFF; DNA: TGTGCCTGGAGTTGGGACACCGGGGAGCTGTTTTTT
size: medium-sized; V: TRBV7-9; J: TRBJ2-7; D: .; CDR3: CASTDSGGRVYEQYF; DNA: TGTGCCAGCACCGACAGTGGGGGTCGGGTCTACGAGCAGTACTTC
size: .; V: TRBV7-6; J: TRBJ2-7; D: .; CDR3: CASSLAAESYEQYF; DNA: TGTGCCAGCAGCTTAGCGGCAGAGTCCTACGAGCAGTACTTC
size: .; V: TRBV6-6; J: TRBJ2-7; D: TRBD1; CDR3: CASKRGQAVEQYF; DNA: TGTGCCAGCAAGAGAGGACAGGCCGTCGAGCAGTACTTC
size: few; V: TRBV27; J: TRBJ2-3; D: TRBD2; CDR3: CASSLSGTIGDTQYF; DNA: TGTGCCAGCAGTTTATCCGGGACTATTGGGGATACGCAGTATTTT
size: .; V: TRBV5-4; J: TRBJ2-2; D: .; CDR3: CASSPLETGHTGELFF; DNA: TGTGCCAGCAGCCCTCTTGAGACAGGACACACCGGGGAGCTGTTTTTT
size: few; V: TRBV7-2; J: TRBJ2-1; D: .; CDR3: CASSFDYAGKVNEQFF; DNA: TGTGCCAGCAGCTTCGACTACGCTGGAAAGGTGAATGAGCAGTTCTTC
size: .; V: TRBV2; J: TRBJ1-4; D: .; CDR3: CASSDRNFNEKLFF; DNA: TGTGCCAGCAGTGACAGGAACTTTAATGAAAAACTGTTTTTT
size: few; V: TRBV9; J: TRBJ2-1; D: TRBD2; CDR3: CASSVATSGHSYNEQFF; DNA: TGTGCCAGCAGCGTAGCTACTAGCGGCCATTCCTACAATGAGCAGTTCTTC
size: few; V: TRBV7-9; J: TRBJ2-5; D: .; CDR3: CASSLAGKETQYF; DNA: TGTGCCAGCAGCTTAGCCGGAAAAGAGACCCAGTACTTC
size: once; V: TRBV7-2; J: TRBJ2-7; D: .; CDR3: CASSLEVRGGYEQYF; DNA: TGTGCCAGCAGCTTAGAAGTCAGGGGGGGATACGAGCAGTACTTC
size: medium-sized; V: TRBV30; J: TRBJ2-7; D: TRBD1; CDR3: CAWSDLQGIPYEQYF; DNA: TGTGCCTGGAGTGATCTACAGGGGATTCCCTACGAGCAGTACTTC
size: few; V: TRBV4-3; J: TRBJ2-3; D: .; CDR3: CASSQLGQFGTDTQYF; DNA: TGCGCCAGCAGCCAACTCGGACAGTTCGGCACAGATACGCAGTATTTT
size: .; V: TRBV6-6; J: TRBJ2-3; D: TRBD1; CDR3: CARDRGLIEGTDTQYF; DNA: TGTGCCAGGGACAGGGGGCTGATTGAGGGCACAGATACGCAGTATTTT
size: .; V: TRBV7-9; J: TRBJ1-1; D: TRBD1; CDR3: CASSFPRQGWEAFF; DNA: TGTGCCAGCAGCTTTCCGCGACAGGGGTGGGAAGCTTTCTTT
size: few; V: TRBV6-5; J: TRBJ2-2; D: .; CDR3: CASRPAPGELFF; DNA: TGTGCCAGCAGACCCGCGCCCGGGGAGCTGTTTTTT
size: .; V: TRBV11-2; J: TRBJ2-1; D: TRBD2; CDR3: CASSLDPSLAAYNEQFF; DNA: TGTGCCAGCAGCTTAGATCCGAGTCTAGCGGCATACAATGAGCAGTTCTTC
size: .; V: TRBV30; J: TRBJ1-6; D: .; CDR3: CAWRGGVQLHF; DNA: TGTGCCTGGAGGGGAGGGGTGCAACTCCACTTT
size: few; V: TRBV28; J: TRBJ2-7; D: .; CDR3: CASSPGRGGYEQYF; DNA: TGTGCCAGCAGTCCAGGGAGGGGGGGATACGAGCAGTACTTC
size: medium-sized; V: TRBV6-5; J: TRBJ2-7; D: .; CDR3: CASSYSIQGEQYF; DNA: TGTGCCAGCAGTTACTCGATTCAGGGAGAGCAGTACTTC
size: .; V: TRBV2; J: TRBJ2-1; D: .; CDR3: CASSGGVSYNEQFF; DNA: TGTGCCAGCAGTGGGGGGGTTTCCTACAATGAGCAGTTCTTC